The 19 T cell receptor beta chains below all came from one sample that was sequenced in a study of T cell repertoires in cytomegalovirus infection. One entry per CDR3 protein, called by TCRdb with MiXCR from the reads. The table records about 770,000 distinct CDR3 sequences, almost 30% of them present only once. For these receptors, no antigen is known. The sequenced sample was cultured CD8+ T cells from PBMCs, obtained from culture after CMV antigen stimulation. The receptor source for this set is a human donor in good health (CMV status not recorded). Some clones in this sample may be carry-over from other donors' samples.

The CDR3 loop is CASSFGRGHEKLFF. The CDR3 region has the DNA TGTGCCAGCAGTTTCGGGAGGGGTCACGAAAAACTGTTTTTT. V and J are TRBV27 and TRBJ1-4; possible D gene TRBD1, 5 bases. The CDR3 is made up of 14 amino acids. The germline V and J ends were trimmed by 3 bases and 8 bases, with 13 bases remaining between them. CDR1 is MNHEY and CDR2 is SMNVEV in the germline V gene (reference sequence).

This sequence joins TRBV20-1 and TRBJ2-2; 7 bases are shared with TRBD2. V gave up 6 bases and J gave up 4 bases; unmatched junction bases: 14. CDR1 and CDR2 from the germline V gene are DFQATT and SNEGSKA (reference sequence). The CDR3 sequence is 16 residues long. CDR3 sequence: CSADKLPGLLTGELFF. CDR3 bases: TGCAGTGCCGATAAGTTGCCGGGACTACTCACCGGGGAGCTGTTTTTT.

V is TRBV7-2 and J is TRBJ2-7; 8 bases line up with TRBD1. CDR1 is SGHTA and CDR2 is FQGNSA in the germline V gene. J was trimmed by 2 bases and V by 1 base; bases with no gene match: 16. The CDR3 spans 19 residues. CDR3 DNA sequence: TGTGCCAGCAGCTTAGATGATTCAGGGGGCCCCTTCAACACCTACGAGCAGTACTTC. This encodes CASSLDDSGGPFNTYEQYF.

This clonotype showed up just a few times. This sequence joins TRBV6-6 and TRBJ1-3; D perhaps matches TRBD1 (5 bases). The V and J ends lost 6 bases and 0 bases respectively, with 15 bases between them. This CDR3 contains 16 residues. CDR1 and CDR2 from the germline V gene are MNHNY and SVGAGI (reference sequence). The CDR3 DNA sequence: TGTGCCAGCAGCAGACGGCACAGGTACTCTGGAAACACCATATATTTT. It yields the protein CASSRRHRYSGNTIYF.

The rearrangement links TRBV6-6 to TRBJ1-3; no reliable D call. CDR3 length: 17 amino acids. V was trimmed by 0 bases and J by 1 base, leaving 13 bases between them. CDR1 is MNHNY and CDR2 is SVGAGI in the germline V gene (reference sequence). The CDR3 DNA sequence: TGTGCCAGCAGTTACTCGTTGACGGTCGGGTCTGGAAACACCATATATTTT. This sequence encodes CASSYSLTVGSGNTIYF.

This chain connects TRBV29-1 to TRBJ2-1; D is unresolved. The CDR3 has 16 residues. Trimming shortened V by 1 base and J by 3 bases, and 16 bases separated the two germline ends. The germline V gene has CDR1 SQVTM and CDR2 ANQGSEA. CDR3 protein: CSVEGTEGLLYNEQFF. CDR3 coding DNA: TGCAGCGTTGAAGGGACCGAAGGGCTACTCTACAATGAGCAGTTCTTC.

This clonotype has only a few counts. The V call is TRBV7-9, the J call TRBJ2-5; 9 bases align to TRBD1. The CDR3 runs to 14 residues. V lost 5 bases and J lost 4; bases outside the gene matches: 5. Germline assignment: CDR1 SEHNR and CDR2 FQNEAQ (reference sequence). CDR3 coding DNA: TGTGCCAGCAGCGAACAGGGGGCTCGAGAGACCCAGTACTTC. This sequence encodes CASSEQGARETQYF.

This chain's CDR3 is CASSPRGGTTEAFF. The CDR3 nucleotides are TGTGCCAGCTCACCTAGAGGGGGTACCACTGAAGCTTTCTTT. The chain combines TRBV18 with TRBJ1-1, with D perhaps TRBD1 (6 bases). This CDR3 has 14 residues. CDR1 and CDR2 from the germline V gene are KGHSH and LQKENI. The germline V and J ends were trimmed by 3 bases and 4 bases, with 12 bases remaining between them.

This clonotype was observed once. The chain recombines TRBV5-8 with TRBJ2-1, with D possibly being TRBD1 or TRBD2 (5 bases each). This CDR3 contains 12 residues. Per the germline V gene, CDR1 is SGHTS and CDR2 is YDEGEE. Trimming cost V 9 bases and J 8 bases, with 15 bases left between them. CDR3 loop: CAIGAVSDEQFF. As DNA, the CDR3 is TGTGCCATCGGGGCCGTCTCTGATGAGCAGTTCTTC. The variable domain in full, with the rest retrieved from reference TRBV5-8 and TRBJ2-1, is EAGVTQSPTHLIKTRGQQATLRCSPISGHTSVYWYQQALGLGLQFLLWYDEGEERNRGNFPPRFSGRQFPNYSSELNVNALELEDSALYLCAIGAVSDEQFFGPGTRLTVL.

A few counts support this clonotype. The chain links TRBV12-3 or TRBV12-4 to TRBJ1-2; 9 nucleotides agree with TRBD1. This CDR3 contains 15 residues. V lost 4 bases, J lost 3 bases, and 6 bases stayed unmatched. CDR3 sequence: CASSSTGQGDYGYTF. For the CDR3, the DNA is TGTGCCAGCAGTTCTACGGGACAGGGAGACTATGGCTACACCTTC.

On this clonotype: One end of the junction is discordant with germline, which a read error may explain. This chain joins TRBV7-6 and TRBJ2-2; 11 positions agree with TRBD2. Germline V gives CDR1 SGHVS, CDR2 FNYEAQ. CDR3 size: 18 residues. CDR3 bases: TGTGCTAGCAGCCCTCGCTTTATAGCGGGGGGGCCGGCCGGGGAGCTGTTTTTT. Encoded protein: CASSPRFIAGGPAGELFF.

The chain is built from TRBV7-3 and TRBJ2-2; TRBD1 is a possible D gene (5 bases). Trimming took off 4 bases at V and 6 bases at J, with 15 bases between the two ends. There are 15 residues in the CDR3. Germline lookup yields CDR1 SGHTA and CDR2 FQGTGA. The CDR3 region is CASSSSDSLPGELFF. The CDR3 DNA is TGTGCCAGCAGCTCGAGCGACAGTTTGCCCGGGGAGCTGTTTTTT. Full variable domain (missing parts from reference TRBV7-3 and TRBJ2-2): GAGVSQTPSNKVTEKGKYVELRCDPISGHTALYWYRQSLGQGPEFLIYFQGTGAADDSGLPNDRFFAVRPEGSVSTLKIQRTERGDSAVYLCASSSSDSLPGELFFGEGSRLTVL.

The chain is built from TRBV28 and TRBJ2-7; TRBD1 matches 10 bases. CDR1 is MDHEN and CDR2 is SYDVKM in the germline V gene. V lost 2 bases and J lost 5; bases outside the gene matches: 3. The CDR3 is 14 residues long. CDR3 amino acids: CASSLPGQGNEQYV. The CDR3 DNA is TGTGCCAGCAGTTTACCGGGACAGGGGAACGAGCAGTACGTC.

This clonotype was detected ten times or more. This chain uses TRBV12-3 or TRBV12-4 with TRBJ2-7; TRBD1 is a possible D gene (6 bases). The CDR3 totals 17 residues. V dropped 3 bases and J dropped 0 bases, with 18 bases sitting between them. The CDR3 region is CASSFSLRDIISYEQYF. DNA of the CDR3: TGTGCCAGCAGTTTCTCCCTGAGGGACATCATCTCCTACGAGCAGTACTTC.

This chain uses TRBV6-5 with TRBJ1-2; possibly TRBD1 for D (6 bases). The CDR3 spans 15 residues. Germline V gene sequence: CDR1 MNHEY, CDR2 SVGAGI. The V and J ends lost 0 bases and 6 bases respectively, with 14 bases between them. CDR3 DNA: TGTGCCAGCAGTTACTCGATGGCCAGGGGTGATGGCTACACCTTC. Protein sequence: CASSYSMARGDGYTF.

This clonotype was seen ten or more times. V is TRBV7-8 and J is TRBJ2-7; D remains ambiguous. CDR1 SGHVS and CDR2 FQNEAQ come from the germline V gene. The CDR3 spans 14 residues. V was shortened by 1 base and J by 0 bases, with 7 bases between the two germline ends. The CDR3 sequence is CASSLGTDSYEQYF. For the CDR3, the DNA is TGTGCCAGCAGCTTAGGGACGGACTCCTACGAGCAGTACTTC.

The V call is TRBV7-6, the J call TRBJ2-7; 9 bases line up with TRBD1. The CDR3 extends over 14 amino acids. The germline V gene encodes CDR1 SGHVS and CDR2 FNYEAQ. The V gene end was trimmed by 3 bases and the J gene end by 5 bases; junction bases not matched to a gene: 5. The CDR3 region has the DNA TGTGCCAGCAGCTTGAACAGGGGGCAGGACGAGCAGTACTTC. This sequence encodes CASSLNRGQDEQYF.

This chain connects TRBV7-3 to TRBJ2-7, with D possibly matching TRBD1 (6 bases). The CDR3 has 14 amino acids. CDR1 SGHTA and CDR2 FQGTGA come from the germline V gene. Trimming took 5 bases from V and 3 from J, leaving 14 bases between them. CDR3 sequence: CASSTTLQGYEQYV. The CDR3 DNA reads TGTGCCAGCAGCACAACCCTACAGGGCTACGAGCAGTACGTC.

The chain has TRBV12-3 or TRBV12-4 and TRBJ1-1; 7 positions match TRBD1. The CDR3 spans 17 residues. V shed 1 base, J shed 0 bases, and the junction held 8 bases outside the gene matches. Written as DNA, the CDR3 is TGTGCCAGCAGTTTAGGGTTTAGCGACAGGGTGAACACTGAAGCTTTCTTT. Translating gives CASSLGFSDRVNTEAFF.